What follows are 2 T cell receptor beta chains derived from one specimen sequenced in a study of human T cells and chemical hapten exposure. Time point described: patch test 3, about 24 weeks after DPC sensitization. The sample's treatment: therapeutic diphenylcyclopropenone sensitization with weekly scalp DPC. TCRdb processed the RACE reads anew with MiXCR; each CDR3 protein has one entry. The sample yields fewer than 80,000 distinct CDR3 sequences, roughly 11% seen once. Source: whole blood, taken in connection with sensitization to the hapten diphenylcyclopropenone (DPC). Receptors originate from a woman aged 25 to 45 with alopecia areata. Some clones in this sample may be carry-over from other donors' samples.

The chain recombines TRBV6-2 or TRBV6-3 with TRBJ2-6, with 8 bases fitting TRBD1. The CDR3 consists of 16 residues. Trimming at V came to 0 bases and at J to 2 bases, leaving 0 bases not matched to a gene. Germline V lookup: CDR1 MNHEY, CDR2 SVGEGT. The CDR3: CASSYSTGAGANVLTF. As DNA, the CDR3 is TGTGCCAGCAGTTACTCGACAGGGGCTGGGGCCAACGTCCTGACTTTC.

This clonotype was detected ten times or more. This chain joins TRBV23-1 and TRBJ2-2; 12 bases are shared with TRBD1. TRBV23-1 is assigned to the ORF class and has an uncertain function. The CDR3 sequence is 17 residues long. Unmatched junction bases numbered 5, after V lost 3 bases and J lost 3 bases. Here the CDR3 DNA reads TGCGCCAGCAGTCACCGGGACAGGGGGCCCTACACCGGGGAGCTGTTTTTT. Amino acid sequence: CASSHRDRGPYTGELFF.